The 15 T cell receptor beta chains below were found in one sample sequenced in a study of post-analysis software for immune sequencing data. Findings and caveats of the study: Controls showed lower frequencies than patients for five TRBV segments, and TRBV5-6, TRBV5-1 and TRBV20-1 were among these.

Sequencing libraries made from TCR beta cDNA carried unique molecular identifiers. One entry per CDR3 protein, called by TCRdb with MiXCR from the PCR reads. The sample lists hundreds of thousands of distinct CDR3 sequences; approximately 30% were seen once. These receptors have no identified antigens. The sample comprised blood. These receptors were taken from a girl aged 5-17 years with multiple sclerosis.

This clonotype was seen a few times. V gene TRBV18 combines with J gene TRBJ2-3; a possible D gene is TRBD1 (5 bases). There are 16 residues in the CDR3. Germline V CDR1 and CDR2: KGHSH, LQKENI. V lost 1 base, J lost 0 bases, and 11 bases lay in between. In nucleotides, the CDR3 is TGTGCCAGCTCACCACTTCTACAGGCGAGCACAGATACGCAGTATTTT. As protein: CASSPLLQASTDTQYF.

J is TRBJ2-7 and V is TRBV9; D perhaps matches TRBD1 (6 bases). This CDR3 is built from 16 residues. With 0 bases removed from V and 2 bases from J, the gap between germline ends came to 15 bases. Germline assignment: CDR1 SGDLS and CDR2 YYNGEE. CDR3 nucleotides: TGTGCCAGCAGCGTAGGGGTGGGGGACAAAGCCTACGAGCAGTACTTC. Translation: CASSVGVGDKAYEQYF.

This clonotype was counted at least ten times. The gene calls are TRBV7-2 and TRBJ2-5; possibly TRBD2 for D (5 bases). Germline V gene data show CDR1 as SGHTA and CDR2 as FQGNSA. This CDR3 is built from 14 residues. V lost 1 base, J lost 1 base, and 7 bases lay in between. CDR3 loop: CASSLVGIQETQYF. The CDR3, as DNA: TGTGCCAGCAGCTTAGTCGGGATCCAAGAGACCCAGTACTTC. The full variable domain, in which reference TRBV7-2 and TRBJ2-5 provide the parts outside the CDR3, is GAGVSQSPSNKVTEKGKDVELRCDPISGHTALYWYRQSLGQGLEFLIYFQGNSAPDKSGLPSDRFSAERTGGSVSTLTIQRTQQEDSAVYLCASSLVGIQETQYFGPGTRLLVL.

The chain carries TRBV20-1 and TRBJ2-7; D unclear. Trimming left V 0 bases short and J 3 bases short, with 12 bases between. The CDR3 length is 14 residues. Germline assignment: CDR1 DFQATT and CDR2 SNEGSKA (reference sequence). The CDR3 DNA follows: TGCAGTGCTAGAGATGTCCCCGGTTTCTACGAGCAGTACTTC. Its protein is CSARDVPGFYEQYF.

This rearrangement joins TRBV19 to TRBJ2-3; a weak D match, TRBD2 (6 bases). Germline V lookup: CDR1 LNHDA, CDR2 SQIVND (reference sequence). The CDR3 sequence is 14 residues long. The germline V and J ends were trimmed by 6 bases and 1 base, with 11 bases remaining between them. The CDR3 sequence: CASSSGHRTDTQYF. CDR3 nucleotide sequence: TGTGCCAGTAGCAGCGGGCACCGCACAGATACGCAGTATTTT.

This clonotype was seen more than once but under ten times. The CDR3 sequence: CSATGQGGNTIYF. In nucleotides, the CDR3 is TGCAGCGCCACGGGACAGGGTGGAAACACCATATATTTT. This chain connects TRBV29-1 to TRBJ1-3; TRBD1 matches 9 bases. V dropped 7 bases and J dropped 3; count of bases not matched to a gene: 4. The germline gives CDR1 SQVTM, CDR2 ANQGSEA. The CDR3 runs 13 residues. The full variable domain, its missing parts supplied by reference TRBV29-1 and TRBJ1-3, is SAVISQKPSRDICQRGTSLTIQCQVDSQVTMMFWYRQQPGQSLTLIATANQGSEATYESGFVIDKFPISRPNLTFSTLTVSNMSPEDSSIYLCSATGQGGNTIYFGEGSWLTVV.

This clonotype was seen more than once but under ten times. J is TRBJ2-3 and V is TRBV7-9; D unclear. The CDR3 extends over 15 amino acids. Trimming stripped 0 bases from V and 4 bases from J, with 11 bases between. CDR1 SEHNR and CDR2 FQNEAQ come from the germline V gene (reference sequence). CDR3 residues: CASSLAPRYADTQYF. The CDR3 nucleotides are TGTGCCAGCAGCTTAGCCCCCCGGTACGCAGATACGCAGTATTTT.

Points on this clonotype: One end of the junction fails to match germline, which may point to a read error. The CDR3 bases are TGTACCAGCAGGGACAGGAGTGATCAGCCCCAGCATTTT. This sequence encodes CTSRDRSDQPQHF. The V and J genes are TRBV6-2 or TRBV6-3 and TRBJ1-5; the match to TRBD1 covers 8 bases. The CDR3 loop spans 13 amino acids. Germline CDR1 is MNHEY and CDR2 is SVGEGT.

This clonotype came up a few times. Written as DNA, the CDR3 is TGTGCCAGCAGCGTAGCCGTCCAAGAGACCCAGTACTTC. Amino acids: CASSVAVQETQYF. The V and J genes are TRBV9 and TRBJ2-5; unclear D gene. The germline V gene encodes CDR1 SGDLS and CDR2 YYNGEE. This CDR3 has 13 amino acids. Trimming removed 0 bases at V and 1 base at J, with 4 bases between.

This clonotype was counted between two and nine times. The V gene is TRBV10-3, the J gene TRBJ2-5, with TRBD2 matching over 13 bases. Trimming took 6 bases from V and 4 from J; bases not matched to a gene: 8. The CDR3 is made up of 16 amino acids. The germline V gene encodes CDR1 ENHRY and CDR2 SYGVKD. CDR3 DNA sequence: TGTGCCATCAGCTGGAGACTAGCGGGGGGTGGAGAGACCCAGTACTTC. Amino acid sequence: CAISWRLAGGGETQYF.

The chain joins TRBV5-6 to TRBJ2-7; D ambiguous. The germline CDR1 and CDR2 sequences are SGHDT and YYEEEE. The CDR3 has 15 residues. Trimming pared 4 bases from V and 1 base from J, leaving 15 bases between. The CDR3 sequence is CASSRIDIPSYEQYF. In DNA, the CDR3 is TGTGCCAGCAGCCGAATCGACATTCCTTCCTACGAGCAGTACTTC.

This clonotype was found a few times. J is TRBJ1-3 and V is TRBV6-5, with D uncertain. V was trimmed by 6 bases and J by 4 bases, leaving 13 bases between them. The CDR3 length is 14 residues. Germline loops: CDR1 MNHEY, CDR2 SVGAGI. The CDR3 DNA sequence: TGTGCCAGCAGGATGGGTCCGTGGGGAAACACCATATATTTT. Translation gives CASRMGPWGNTIYF.

The chain uses TRBV28 and TRBJ2-3, with 12 positions matching TRBD2. Germline V gives CDR1 MDHEN, CDR2 SYDVKM. The CDR3 consists of 15 residues. The V segment lost 6 bases and the J segment 5 bases; nucleotides outside the gene matches: 6. CDR3 region: CASRRGTSGRDTQYF. DNA for the CDR3: TGTGCCAGCAGACGTGGGACTAGCGGGCGAGATACGCAGTATTTT.

This clonotype was observed a few times. For the CDR3, the DNA is TGCAGTGCAGCTTGGTCGCGGGAGGGCCCAGATACGCAGTATTTT. This encodes CSAAWSREGPDTQYF. The J gene is TRBJ2-3, the V gene TRBV20-1, with 9 bases fitting TRBD2. V gave up 6 bases and J gave up 4 bases; unmatched junction bases: 11. This CDR3 comprises 15 residues. The V gene's germline CDR1 is DFQATT and CDR2 SNEGSKA (reference sequence).

This clonotype was picked up a small number of times. The rearrangement links TRBV15 to TRBJ2-7; 7 bases line up with TRBD1. The germline V gene has CDR1 LNHNV and CDR2 YYDKDF (reference sequence). The CDR3 spans 12 residues. J gave up 4 bases and V 6 bases, and 3 bases lay outside the gene matches. This CDR3 reads CATSYRGYEQYF. CDR3 bases: TGTGCCACCAGTTACAGGGGTTACGAGCAGTACTTC.